Below, one T cell receptor (beta chain) is given with its context. Its target is unknown. This sample was included in a study of OX40 agonist ivuxolimab in advanced cancers. J was trimmed by 5 bases and V by 1 base; bases with no gene match: 2. CDR1 is KGHSH, CDR2 LQKENI, per germline. The CDR3 sequence is 14 residues long. Whole-study results and caveats: Some nonresponders also had low normalized T-cell clonal expansion. No antigen was identified for the clonally expanded peripheral T cells. Within 6 weeks, CD4+ and CD8+ blood T cells expanded clonally at 0.1 to 3.0 mg/kg.

The repertoire was sequenced with immunoSEQ multiplex PCR; TCRdb's copy has only in-frame clones and lacks some. The data hold under 100,000 clones, with roughly 88% observed a single time. Drawing of blood for sampling happened at baseline, at cycle 4 day 1, and at cycle 7 day 1. The gene calls are TRBV18 and TRBJ1-5; TRBD1 agrees at 7 bases. The origin of this receptor is an adult with an advanced solid tumor such as melanoma, head and neck, liver or kidney cancer. The sequenced sample was CD4+ or CD8+ T cells sorted from blood, obtained in a trial of the OX40 agonist ivuxolimab. DNA for the CDR3: TGTGCCAGCTCACCACAGGGGGCCGATCAGCCCCAGCATTTT. This gives the protein CASSPQGADQPQHF.